Listed here are 32 T cell receptor beta chains from one sample, sequenced in a study of CD8+ T cells in alopecia areata. The sample's treatment: oral pan-JAK inhibitor, 5-10 mg twice daily. Extracted RNA was reverse transcribed, and the resulting cDNA served as sequencing template. Libraries were prepared by immunoSEQ multiplex PCR; TCRdb keeps only in-frame clonotypes and omits some of them. The profile shows 150,000 to 200,000 clones, approximately 49% of them singletons. Source: CD8+ T cells sorted from blood, taken at week 52, from a patient treated with tofacitinib. The receptor source for this set is a human donor with alopecia areata.

In this sample, this clone turned up a few times. The genes are TRBV29-1 and TRBJ2-1; maybe TRBD2 (5 bases). The germline V and J ends were trimmed by 7 bases and 7 bases, with 20 bases remaining between them. This CDR3 is built from 14 residues. Germline loops: CDR1 SQVTM, CDR2 ANQGSEA. In DNA, the CDR3 is TGCAGCGCCACCCCGGGCCCCCCGGGAAATGAGCAGTTCTTC. Translated: CSATPGPPGNEQFF.

The V and J genes are TRBV2 and TRBJ2-2; the D is unclear. V lost 3 bases, J lost 10 bases, and 12 bases lay in between. The germline CDR1 and CDR2 sequences are SNHLY and FYNNEI. The CDR3 is 13 residues long. The CDR3 sequence is CASSDGQAEELFF. As DNA, the CDR3 is TGTGCCAGCAGTGATGGTCAGGCCGAGGAGCTGTTTTTT.

J is TRBJ2-5 and V is TRBV9; D is perhaps TRBD2 (6 bases). The V gene lost 0 bases and the J gene lost 4 bases, with 13 bases spanning the gap. Germline V gene data show CDR1 as SGDLS and CDR2 as YYNGEE. CDR3 length equals 15 residues. CDR3 in DNA: TGTGCCAGCAGCGTAGGGCGGGGCGGTGGAGAGACCCAGTACTTC. This sequence encodes CASSVGRGGGETQYF. The variable domain in full, with the rest retrieved from reference TRBV9 and TRBJ2-5, is DSGVTQTPKHLITATGQRVTLRCSPRSGDLSVYWYQQSLDQGLQFLIQYYNGEERAKGNILERFSAQQFPDLHSELNLSSLELGDSALYFCASSVGRGGGETQYFGPGTRLLVL.

This chain uses TRBV27 with TRBJ2-1; no clear D. Germline values: CDR1 MNHEY, CDR2 SMNVEV (reference sequence). The CDR3 totals 13 residues. Trimming stripped 3 bases from V and 8 bases from J, with 11 bases between. CDR3 DNA: TGTGCCAGCAGTTTGGTGGTATCGGATGAGCAGTTCTTC. Translated, it gives CASSLVVSDEQFF.

This clone was detected a few times. J is TRBJ2-1 and V is TRBV29-1; TRBD2 agrees at 12 bases. The CDR3 is 15 residues long. Trimming cost V 3 bases and J 5 bases; bases outside gene matches: 5. Germline CDR1 is SQVTM and CDR2 is ANQGSEA. CDR3 nucleotides: TGCAGCGTTGAGGAGCCTAGCGGGGGGGACAATGAGCAGTTCTTC. It specifies CSVEEPSGGDNEQFF.

This clone was counted between two and nine times. The rearrangement joins TRBV4-1 to TRBJ1-2; 9 nucleotides match TRBD1. Looked up from germline, CDR1 is MGHRA and CDR2 is YSYEKL. The CDR3 covers 13 residues. Trimming cost V 0 bases and J 7 bases; bases outside gene matches: 0. This CDR3 reads CASSQEDRGGYTF. For the CDR3, the DNA is TGCGCCAGCAGCCAAGAGGACAGGGGTGGCTACACCTTC.

This clone was seen only a few times. DNA for the CDR3: TGTGCCAGCAGCCCGAGGACAGGGGGGGAGCAGTACTTC. Translating it yields CASSPRTGGEQYF. J is TRBJ2-7 and V is TRBV9; 10 bases align to TRBD1. Per the germline V gene, CDR1 is SGDLS and CDR2 is YYNGEE. Trimming cost V 4 bases and J 7 bases; bases outside gene matches: 5. The length of the CDR3 is 13 residues.

This sequence joins TRBV6-5 and TRBJ2-5, with D tentatively TRBD2 (7 bases). This CDR3 is built from 15 residues. The germline V gene encodes CDR1 MNHEY and CDR2 SVGAGI. V lost 2 bases, J lost 2 bases, and 12 bases lay in between. The DNA of the CDR3 is TGTGCCAGCAGTTACCTAGGGGGGGGTCAAGAGACCCAGTACTTC. Translating gives CASSYLGGGQETQYF.

The V and J genes are TRBV5-1 and TRBJ1-5; 8 nucleotides match TRBD1. The germline gives CDR1 SGHRS, CDR2 YFSETQ. The CDR3 is 14 residues long. The V and J ends lost 5 bases and 3 bases, in that order; junction bases with no gene match: 4. CDR3 sequence (DNA): TGCGCCAGCAGTTCACAGGGGGACAATCAGCCCCAGCATTTT. Translation: CASSSQGDNQPQHF.

This clone has only one observation. The CDR3 DNA reads TGTGCCAGCAGCTTAGGCCTGACAGGGGAGAAGCCCCAGCATTTT. It specifies CASSLGLTGEKPQHF. The chain employs TRBV11-1 and TRBJ1-5; TRBD1 matches at 8 bases. Germline V gene lookup returns CDR1 SGHAT and CDR2 FQDESV (reference sequence). J was trimmed by 8 bases and V by 1 base; bases with no gene match: 7. The CDR3 spans 15 residues.

This clone was recorded a few times. The chain couples TRBV6-5 to TRBJ1-1, with unresolved D. The germline V and J ends were trimmed by 11 bases and 4 bases, with 17 bases remaining between them. The length of the CDR3 is 13 residues. Germline CDR1 and CDR2: MNHEY and SVGAGI. CDR3 sequence reads: CAARHPEATEAFF. Written as DNA, the CDR3 is TGTGCCGCCCGACACCCCGAAGCCACTGAAGCTTTCTTT.

The count of this clone is one. The V gene is TRBV7-2, the J gene TRBJ1-2, with D unresolved. Germline loops: CDR1 SGHTA, CDR2 FQGNSA. V was pared by 3 bases and J by 3 bases, with 8 bases between. The CDR3 is made up of 13 amino acids. The CDR3 DNA is TGTGCCAGCAGCTTTAGGGCCGACTATGGCTACACCTTC. Translation: CASSFRADYGYTF.

The chain recombines TRBV29-1 with TRBJ1-5; D is undetermined. This CDR3 is built from 14 residues. The V and J ends lost 6 bases and 2 bases respectively, with 14 bases between them. Germline CDR1 is SQVTM and CDR2 is ANQGSEA. The CDR3 here is CSVAGGVGNQPQHF. CDR3 sequence (DNA): TGCAGCGTCGCAGGCGGGGTGGGCAATCAGCCCCAGCATTTT.

This chain links TRBV5-4 with TRBJ2-1; possible D gene TRBD2, 6 bases. The ends were cut back, 0 bases at V and 7 bases at J, with 11 bases in the middle. Germline V CDR1 and CDR2: SGHNT, YYREEE (reference sequence). The CDR3 spans 14 residues. The CDR3 DNA is TGTGCCAGCAGCTTGGGGGCAGGAGGGAATGAGCAGTTCTTC. Amino acids: CASSLGAGGNEQFF.

The chain uses TRBV6-4 and TRBJ2-2; D might be TRBD1 (5 bases). Germline V gene lookup returns CDR1 MRHNA and CDR2 SNTAGT. This CDR3 is 14 amino acids long. Trimming left V 5 bases short and J 3 bases short, with 10 bases between. The CDR3 DNA reads TGTGCCAGCAGTTCTGGGGCGGACACCGGGGAGCTGTTTTTT. It codes for CASSSGADTGELFF.

The DNA for the CDR3 is TGTGCCAGCAGCCTCGGGCAGGGGGACACCGGGGAGCTGTTTTTT. Residues: CASSLGQGDTGELFF. The V gene is TRBV7-9, the J gene TRBJ2-2; 7 bases match TRBD1. Germline CDR1 and CDR2: SEHNR and FQNEAQ (reference sequence). J gave up 3 bases and V 5 bases, and 6 bases lay outside the gene matches. CDR3 length equals 15 residues. Full variable domain (missing parts from reference TRBV7-9 and TRBJ2-2): DTGVSQNPRHKITKRGQNVTFRCDPISEHNRLYWYRQTLGQGPEFLTYFQNEAQLEKSRLLSDRFSAERPKGSFSTLEIQRTEQGDSAMYLCASSLGQGDTGELFFGEGSRLTVL.

The table lists this clone with a few counts. The rearrangement joins TRBV19 to TRBJ1-1, with D maybe TRBD1 (6 bases). The length of the CDR3 is 17 residues. Looked up from germline, CDR1 is LNHDA and CDR2 is SQIVND (reference sequence). V gave up 4 bases and J gave up 0 bases, with 18 bases separating them. CDR3 region: CASSRNWGGRLNTEAFF. In DNA form, the CDR3 reads TGTGCCAGTAGTAGAAACTGGGGGGGCAGGTTGAACACTGAAGCTTTCTTT.

The rearrangement joins TRBV18 to TRBJ1-5; D unresolved. Germline V gene data show CDR1 as KGHSH and CDR2 as LQKENI. Trimming removed 2 bases from V and 0 bases from J, with 2 bases in between. The CDR3 has 13 amino acids. The CDR3 spells CASSPDSNQPQHF. The DNA of the CDR3 is TGTGCCAGCTCACCAGATAGCAATCAGCCCCAGCATTTT.

The chain has TRBV9 and TRBJ2-1; D assignment may be TRBD1 or TRBD2 (6 bases each). V shed 0 bases and J shed 0 bases, with 7 bases lying between them. The length of the CDR3 is 15 residues. Germline V gene lookup returns CDR1 SGDLS and CDR2 YYNGEE. The CDR3 sequence: CASSVEGGSYNEQFF. CDR3 sequence (DNA): TGTGCCAGCAGCGTAGAGGGGGGCTCCTACAATGAGCAGTTCTTC.

This clone appeared a single time. This sequence joins TRBV6-5 and TRBJ1-2; 9 nucleotides agree with TRBD1. The length of the CDR3 is 15 residues. CDR1 is MNHEY, CDR2 SVGAGI, per germline. J gave up 7 bases and V 6 bases, and 12 bases lay outside the gene matches. CDR3 region: CASRKIGTGSSGYTF. As DNA, the CDR3 is TGTGCCAGCAGAAAAATAGGGACAGGGAGTTCTGGCTACACCTTC.

This clone was picked up one time. The chain is built from TRBV27 and TRBJ1-1, with D unresolved. Germline V gene lookup returns CDR1 MNHEY and CDR2 SMNVEV (reference sequence). Trimming left V 1 base short and J 3 bases short, with 12 bases between. CDR3 length: 15 residues. The CDR3 here is CASSLYPGGYTEAFF. The CDR3 DNA reads as TGTGCCAGCAGTTTATACCCGGGTGGGTACACTGAAGCTTTCTTT.

The V gene is TRBV5-6, the J gene TRBJ1-5; 9 bases fit TRBD1. V lost 2 bases to trimming and J lost 6 bases; unmatched junction nucleotides: 3. Germline CDR1 is SGHDT and CDR2 is YYEEEE. The length of the CDR3 is 14 residues. CDR3 in amino acids: CASSFGTGSQPQHF. The CDR3 DNA is TGTGCCAGCAGCTTTGGGACAGGGTCTCAGCCCCAGCATTTT.

Here the CDR3 reads CASSQVPTDSGANVLTF. The CDR3 DNA reads as TGTGCCAGCAGCCAAGTGCCGACGGACTCTGGGGCCAACGTCCTGACTTTC. The genes are TRBV4-2 and TRBJ2-6; the D is unclear. Germline V lookup: CDR1 LGHNA, CDR2 YNFKEQ. Trimming shortened V by 1 base and J by 0 bases, and 10 bases separated the two germline ends. This CDR3 is built from 17 residues.

This CDR3 is CASSSSGGLAKNIQYF. The CDR3 nucleotides are TGTGCCAGCAGCTCTAGCGGGGGACTAGCCAAAAACATTCAGTACTTC. This chain uses TRBV5-4 with TRBJ2-4; 10 nucleotides agree with TRBD2. The CDR3 runs to 16 residues. Trimming took 3 bases from V and 0 from J; bases not matched to a gene: 3. Germline-derived CDR1 and CDR2 are SGHNT and YYREEE (reference sequence). The whole variable domain, filled in from reference TRBV5-4 and TRBJ2-4, reads ETGVTQSPTHLIKTRGQQVTLRCSSQSGHNTVSWYQQALGQGPQFIFQYYREEENGRGNFPPRFSGLQFPNYSSELNVNALELDDSALYLCASSSSGGLAKNIQYFGAGTRLSVL.

The chain is built from TRBV29-1 and TRBJ1-4; D is unresolved. The V end was cut by 6 bases, the J end by 0 bases, with 8 bases between. The germline V gene has CDR1 SQVTM and CDR2 ANQGSEA. The CDR3 consists of 13 residues. The CDR3 bases are TGCAGCGTGGGAGTTGCAACTAATGAAAAACTGTTTTTT. It codes for CSVGVATNEKLFF. Full variable domain (rest looked up from reference TRBV29-1 and TRBJ1-4): SAVISQKPSRDICQRGTSLTIQCQVDSQVTMMFWYRQQPGQSLTLIATANQGSEATYESGFVIDKFPISRPNLTFSTLTVSNMSPEDSSIYLCSVGVATNEKLFFGSGTQLSVL.

This clone was observed a few times. The chain has TRBV6-5 and TRBJ2-7; D perhaps matches TRBD2 (6 bases). The CDR3 runs 14 residues. Trimming left V 5 bases short and J 6 bases short, with 17 bases between. CDR1 is MNHEY and CDR2 is SVGAGI in the germline V gene. Here the CDR3 reads CASSISLSGLEQYF. The CDR3 region has the DNA TGTGCCAGCAGTATATCACTGAGCGGGCTCGAGCAGTACTTC.

The chain recombines TRBV2 with TRBJ1-1; D gene unclear. The V and J ends lost 4 bases and 10 bases respectively, with 7 bases between them. The CDR3 is 10 residues long. The germline V gene has CDR1 SNHLY and CDR2 FYNNEI. Here the CDR3 reads CASSVGRAFF. The CDR3, as DNA: TGTGCCAGCAGTGTAGGCCGAGCTTTCTTT.

V and J are TRBV4-1 and TRBJ2-1; 9 bases match TRBD1. V lost 5 bases and J lost 3; bases outside the gene matches: 5. The CDR3 is 15 amino acids. The germline V gene has CDR1 MGHRA and CDR2 YSYEKL. The CDR3 reads CASSARDRDYNEQFF. The CDR3 DNA reads TGCGCCAGCAGCGCCCGGGACAGGGACTACAATGAGCAGTTCTTC.

The J gene is TRBJ1-1, the V gene TRBV5-4; no clear D gene. Trimming removed 0 bases at V and 4 bases at J, with 10 bases between. This CDR3 contains 14 residues. Germline loops: CDR1 SGHNT, CDR2 YYREEE (reference sequence). In DNA, the CDR3 is TGTGCCAGCAGCTTGGCAAGGGAAGGCACTGAAGCTTTCTTT. Its translation is CASSLAREGTEAFF. The complete variable domain, with remaining parts taken from reference TRBV5-4 and TRBJ1-1, reads ETGVTQSPTHLIKTRGQQVTLRCSSQSGHNTVSWYQQALGQGPQFIFQYYREEENGRGNFPPRFSGLQFPNYSSELNVNALELDDSALYLCASSLAREGTEAFFGQGTRLTVV.

This clone was recorded a few times. CDR3 nucleotides: TGTGCCAGCAGCCAAGATGCCGTGGATGGGCAGTTGATCGATATTGGCTACACCTTC. The encoded protein is CASSQDAVDGQLIDIGYTF. The chain carries TRBV4-2 and TRBJ1-2; D remains unclear. Trimming took 0 bases from V and 7 from J, leaving 27 bases between them. Germline values: CDR1 LGHNA, CDR2 YNFKEQ. CDR3 size: 19 residues.

V is TRBV30 and J is TRBJ2-2; unclear D gene. Germline loops: CDR1 GTSNPN, CDR2 SVGIG (reference sequence). V dropped 4 bases and J dropped 7 bases, with 16 bases sitting between them. This CDR3 region has 14 residues. CDR3 region: CAWTESGHGGELFF. The CDR3 nucleotides read TGTGCCTGGACCGAGTCTGGGCACGGCGGGGAGCTGTTTTTT.

The chain recombines TRBV9 with TRBJ2-3, with D uncertain. The germline V gene has CDR1 SGDLS and CDR2 YYNGEE. Trimming pared 2 bases from V and 5 bases from J, leaving 9 bases between. The CDR3 is 13 residues long. The CDR3 coding sequence is TGTGCCAGCAGCGTCCCTTCCGGAGATACGCAGTATTTT. Translating gives CASSVPSGDTQYF.